Listed here are 27 T cell receptor beta chains from one sample, sequenced in a study of blood T cell repertoires in COVID-19 (dated by TCRdb to 2018 to 2021). Library preparation was by the immunoSEQ multiplex PCR assay. The immuneACCESS repertoire file appears here via TCRdb, limited to in-frame rearrangements. These files lack a portion of the clones; in checked studies, under half of the deficit traces to unresolved V genes, and the cause of the others is not known. This sample gives approximately 220,000 clones in total; roughly 87% of them show up just once. 2% to 3% of the sample belongs to the ten largest clones. The material sequenced was PBMCs or T cells enriched from blood (not recorded which). Receptor source: a woman aged 30 to 39 with acute COVID-19.

The V and J genes are TRBV7-2 and TRBJ1-2; D is uncertain. Trimming left V 2 bases short and J 8 bases short, with 15 bases between. Germline CDR1 and CDR2: SGHTA and FQGNSA. The CDR3 runs 14 residues. The CDR3 loop reads CASSLLAGIRGYTF. CDR3 nucleotides: TGTGCCAGCAGCTTATTGGCTGGTATCCGCGGCTACACCTTC.

CDR3 DNA sequence: TGTGCCAGCAGCTTGGGGGGAGAAGAAAAACTGTTTTTT. It encodes CASSLGGEEKLFF. The rearrangement links TRBV5-6 to TRBJ1-4; D gene uncertain. V dropped 0 bases and J dropped 8 bases, with 8 bases sitting between them. The CDR3 sequence is 13 residues long. In germline, CDR1 is SGHDT, CDR2 YYEEEE.

J is TRBJ2-3 and V is TRBV14; no clear D. V dropped 1 base and J dropped 1 base, with 12 bases sitting between them. CDR1 SGHDN and CDR2 FVKESK come from the germline V gene. The CDR3 consists of 16 residues. CDR3 in amino acids: CASSQGSGPRTDTQYF. In DNA form, the CDR3 reads TGTGCCAGCAGCCAAGGGTCAGGTCCTCGCACAGATACGCAGTATTTT.

V and J are TRBV23-1 and TRBJ2-7, with 9 bases that match TRBD1. TRBV23-1 is an ORF, with its function uncertain. V shed 4 bases and J 5 bases; nucleotides not matched to a gene: 24. This CDR3 contains 20 residues. The CDR3 region is CASSLTFAGTGKGRVHEQYF. The CDR3 region has the DNA TGCGCCAGCAGTCTTACGTTCGCCGGGACAGGGAAGGGTAGAGTCCACGAGCAGTACTTC.

This chain connects TRBV9 to TRBJ2-7, with a tentative D call TRBD1 (5 bases). V lost 3 bases to trimming and J lost 1 base, with 11 bases between them. Germline CDR1 is SGDLS and CDR2 is YYNGEE. The CDR3 is 14 amino acids. This CDR3 is CASSASGLSYEQYF. Here the CDR3 DNA reads TGTGCCAGCAGCGCTTCAGGGTTATCCTACGAGCAGTACTTC.

The CDR3 DNA follows: TGTGCCAGCAGCTTCAGGGTTTCCCTCCAAGAGACCCAGTACTTC. This encodes CASSFRVSLQETQYF. The rearrangement links TRBV11-2 to TRBJ2-5, with D possibly being TRBD1 (5 bases). The CDR3 consists of 15 residues. Between the trimmed V and J ends, which lost 3 bases and 1 base, there was a span of 12 bases. CDR1 and CDR2 from the germline V gene are SGHAT and FQNNGV.

The rearrangement uses TRBV4-1 and TRBJ1-2, with D unresolved. This CDR3 is 15 amino acids long. The V end was cut by 0 bases, the J end by 2 bases, with 10 bases between. Germline CDR1 MGHRA, CDR2 YSYEKL. Written as DNA, the CDR3 is TGCGCCAGCAGCCAAGATAGGAGCCTCAACTATGGCTACACCTTC. This encodes CASSQDRSLNYGYTF.

The chain joins TRBV30 to TRBJ1-3, with TRBD1 as a possible D gene (5 bases). Trimming left V 3 bases short and J 4 bases short, with 16 bases between. Per germline, CDR1 GTSNPN and CDR2 SVGIG (reference sequence). The CDR3 runs 15 residues. CDR3 sequence: CAWSQGGGGGNTIYF. CDR3 bases: TGTGCCTGGAGCCAGGGCGGGGGTGGAGGAAACACCATATATTTT.

V usage is TRBV3-1 (or the pseudogene TRBV3-2) and J usage is TRBJ2-1; TRBD1 agrees at 8 bases. The CDR3 is made up of 13 amino acids. V dropped 4 bases and J dropped 10; count of bases not matched to a gene: 6. Looked up from germline, CDR1 is LGHDT and CDR2 is YNNKEL (reference sequence). The CDR3 protein is CASSLPTGEEQFF. In DNA, the CDR3 is TGTGCCAGCAGCCTACCGACAGGGGAAGAGCAGTTCTTC.

CDR3 loop: CASSQNPGQAFGTGELFF. In DNA form, the CDR3 reads TGCGCCAGCAGCCAAAACCCGGGACAGGCGTTCGGGACCGGGGAGCTGTTTTTT. The rearrangement joins TRBV4-3 to TRBJ2-2, with 8 bases matching TRBD1. The V gene's germline CDR1 is LGHNA and CDR2 YSLEER. CDR3 length: 18 amino acids. V dropped 2 bases and J dropped 5; count of bases not matched to a gene: 13.

This sequence joins TRBV29-1 and TRBJ2-7; 10 bases align to TRBD2. V was clipped by 6 bases and J by 4 bases; unmatched bases: 9. The CDR3 is 14 amino acids. Germline-derived CDR1 and CDR2 are SQVTM and ANQGSEA. The DNA for the CDR3 is TGCAGCGTGGGGATGCTAGCGGGGGTATACGAGCAGTACTTC. It encodes CSVGMLAGVYEQYF.

This sequence joins TRBV5-1 and TRBJ1-2, with D unresolved. The CDR3 length is 12 residues. V was shortened by 1 base and J by 8 bases, with 9 bases between the two germline ends. Germline lookup yields CDR1 SGHRS and CDR2 YFSETQ. CDR3 sequence reads: CASSLTGEGYTF. The CDR3 coding sequence is TGCGCCAGCAGCTTGACTGGGGAGGGCTACACCTTC.

The chain couples TRBV5-1 to TRBJ2-5; TRBD1 agrees at 8 bases. The CDR3 sequence is 15 residues long. Germline V gene data show CDR1 as SGHRS and CDR2 as YFSETQ. Trimming took 5 bases from V and 4 from J; bases not matched to a gene: 10. The CDR3 reads CASSPSTGARETQYF. The DNA for the CDR3 is TGCGCCAGCAGTCCATCGACAGGGGCACGAGAGACCCAGTACTTC.

V is TRBV7-9 and J is TRBJ1-1; D is unclear. The CDR3 runs to 11 residues. Germline loops: CDR1 SEHNR, CDR2 FQNEAQ (reference sequence). V was trimmed by 5 bases and J by 10 bases, leaving 11 bases between them. CDR3 residues: CASSGADLAFF. The CDR3 DNA sequence: TGTGCCAGCAGCGGCGCGGATTTAGCTTTCTTT.

The chain is built from TRBV28 and TRBJ2-5; 8 nucleotides align to TRBD1. The CDR3 extends over 13 amino acids. The germline V gene has CDR1 MDHEN and CDR2 SYDVKM. Germline trimming cut 5 bases from V and 4 bases from J; bases unmatched to any gene: 3. The CDR3 region is CASSPGGLETQYF. CDR3 nucleotide sequence: TGTGCCAGCAGTCCAGGGGGCTTAGAGACCCAGTACTTC. Based on the CDR3 plus reference TRBV28 and TRBJ2-5, the full variable domain is DVKVTQSSRYLVKRTGEKVFLECVQDMDHENMFWYRQDPGLGLRLIYFSYDVKMKEKGDIPEGYSVSREKKERFSLILESASTNQTSMYLCASSPGGLETQYFGPGTRLLVL.

V and J are TRBV3-1 (or the pseudogene TRBV3-2) and TRBJ1-2; unclear D gene. This CDR3 region has 14 residues. Germline values: CDR1 LGHDT, CDR2 YNNKEL (reference sequence). The V gene lost 5 bases and the J gene lost 0 bases, with 10 bases spanning the gap. The CDR3 DNA reads as TGTGCCAGCAGCTCTCTGACAACTAACTATGGCTACACCTTC. Its protein product is CASSSLTTNYGYTF.

The chain is built from TRBV20-1 and TRBJ1-1, with D possibly being TRBD1 (5 bases). The germline V gene encodes CDR1 DFQATT and CDR2 SNEGSKA (reference sequence). Trimming took off 3 bases at V and 1 base at J, with 12 bases between the two ends. The CDR3 spans 14 residues. The CDR3 loop is CSASQGLTNTEAFF. For the CDR3, the DNA is TGCAGTGCTAGTCAGGGATTGACGAACACTGAAGCTTTCTTT.

This clone was counted a few times. The CDR3 region is CASGVGVEAFF. In DNA form, the CDR3 reads TGTGCCAGTGGAGTTGGTGTGGAAGCTTTCTTT. The chain has TRBV19 and TRBJ1-1; D unresolved. Germline CDR1 reads LNHDA; CDR2 reads SQIVND (reference sequence). V was pared by 8 bases and J by 8 bases, with 12 bases between. This CDR3 region has 11 residues.

CDR3 sequence reads: CASSRGQMVNYGYTF. The CDR3 DNA follows: TGTGCCAGCAGTCGCGGACAGATGGTGAACTATGGCTACACCTTC. The V call is TRBV6-2 or TRBV6-3, the J call TRBJ1-2, with D possibly TRBD1 on 6 matching bases. The ends were cut back, 5 bases at V and 2 bases at J, with 15 bases in the middle. CDR1 MNHEY and CDR2 SVGEGT come from the germline V gene. This CDR3 spans 15 amino acids.

This chain uses TRBV30 with TRBJ1-5, with no clear D. The CDR3 is 12 residues long. V was shortened by 3 bases and J by 9 bases, with 12 bases between the two germline ends. Germline-derived CDR1 and CDR2 are GTSNPN and SVGIG (reference sequence). The CDR3 DNA sequence: TGTGCCTGGAGAGAGGGTATGGGGCCCCAGCATTTT. Protein: CAWREGMGPQHF. Filled out from reference TRBV30 and TRBJ1-5, the complete variable domain reads SQTIHQWPATLVQPVGSPLSLECTVEGTSNPNLYWYRQAAGRGLQLLFYSVGIGQISSEVPQNLSASRPQDRQFILSSKKLLLSDSGFYLCAWREGMGPQHFGDGTRLSIL.

The CDR3 DNA reads as TGTGCCAGCAGCCCTCGGGCAGATACGCAGTATTTT. Translating gives CASSPRADTQYF. V gene TRBV5-6 combines with J gene TRBJ2-3, with D unresolved. The CDR3 covers 12 residues. The ends were cut back, 4 bases at V and 4 bases at J, with 7 bases in the middle. Looked up from germline, CDR1 is SGHDT and CDR2 is YYEEEE.

The chain couples TRBV2 to TRBJ2-7; 9 bases fit TRBD2. Trimming at V came to 4 bases and at J to 3 bases, leaving 10 bases not matched to a gene. The V gene's germline CDR1 is SNHLY and CDR2 FYNNEI. The CDR3 has 16 residues. The CDR3 loop is CASSVKPSGGNYEQYF. CDR3 bases: TGTGCCAGCAGTGTTAAGCCCAGCGGGGGGAACTACGAGCAGTACTTC.

V is TRBV3-1 (or the pseudogene TRBV3-2) and J is TRBJ2-3; 8 nucleotides align to TRBD2. This CDR3 contains 20 residues. The germline V gene encodes CDR1 LGHDT and CDR2 YNNKEL (reference sequence). V lost 4 bases and J lost 4; bases outside the gene matches: 22. CDR3 in amino acids: CASSRSQFFGGADSADTQYF. CDR3 bases: TGTGCCAGCAGCCGATCCCAATTCTTCGGGGGGGCCGATTCGGCAGATACGCAGTATTTT.

The rearrangement joins TRBV6-5 to TRBJ1-2; 9 bases are shared with TRBD1. The V and J ends lost 6 bases and 8 bases, in that order; junction bases with no gene match: 4. The germline V gene has CDR1 MNHEY and CDR2 SVGAGI. This CDR3 comprises 12 residues. CDR3 coding DNA: TGTGCCAGCAGCACAGGGGGCCAGGGCTACACCTTC. Translated, it gives CASSTGGQGYTF.

The chain has TRBV6-5 and TRBJ1-1, with D perhaps matching TRBD1 (5 bases). With 0 bases removed from V and 1 base from J, the gap between germline ends came to 12 bases. The V gene's germline CDR1 is MNHEY and CDR2 SVGAGI. CDR3 length: 16 amino acids. DNA of the CDR3: TGTGCCAGCAGTTACTCGATTGGGGCTACGAACACTGAAGCTTTCTTT. Translating gives CASSYSIGATNTEAFF.

This clone showed up just a few times. The rearrangement uses TRBV2 and TRBJ1-2; possibly TRBD1 for D (6 bases). In germline, CDR1 is SNHLY, CDR2 FYNNEI. The CDR3 runs 18 residues. V gave up 0 bases and J gave up 5 bases, with 22 bases separating them. The CDR3 sequence is CASSEAPIGGPKLYGYTF. CDR3 coding DNA: TGTGCCAGCAGTGAAGCGCCAATTGGGGGCCCCAAACTTTATGGCTACACCTTC.

This clone was detected once. The V gene is TRBV27, the J gene TRBJ2-3, with a weak D call TRBD2 (5 bases). CDR3 size: 17 residues. V was clipped by 2 bases and J by 3 bases, with 18 bases between them. The germline V gene encodes CDR1 MNHEY and CDR2 SMNVEV (reference sequence). This chain's CDR3 is CASSLISGRGGTDTQYF. CDR3 bases: TGTGCCAGCAGTTTAATATCTGGGCGAGGAGGAACAGATACGCAGTATTTT.